This T cell receptor beta chain came from a study of radiation and T cells in renal cell carcinoma. Study-wide findings and caveats: In blood, top tumor clones expanded by 2 weeks, shrinking by 4.

Profiling relied on immunoSEQ multiplex PCR, and the TCRdb table lists in-frame clones only, not all of them. The sample consists of tens of thousands of clones, around 78% of them appearing once. Regarding this clone: The antigen is unknown.

This CDR3 spans 15 amino acids. The germline V gene has CDR1 LGHNA and CDR2 YSLEER. Deletions cut 1 base from V and 1 base from J, with 10 bases between. Time point given: blood 2 weeks post-SBRT. Treatment here: 15 Gy SBRT to primary tumor, nephrectomy 4 weeks later. Serial blood draws occurred at baseline and 2 and 4 weeks post-SBRT. Here the sequenced sample was blood, taken from a patient whose treatment included radiotherapy and nephrectomy. The rearrangement links TRBV4-3 to TRBJ1-1; D perhaps matches TRBD1 (5 bases). This TCR came from a man in his sixties with renal cell carcinoma. The CDR3 is CASSQVGHKNTEAFF. The CDR3 DNA sequence: TGCGCCAGCAGCCAAGTTGGACATAAGAACACTGAAGCTTTCTTT.